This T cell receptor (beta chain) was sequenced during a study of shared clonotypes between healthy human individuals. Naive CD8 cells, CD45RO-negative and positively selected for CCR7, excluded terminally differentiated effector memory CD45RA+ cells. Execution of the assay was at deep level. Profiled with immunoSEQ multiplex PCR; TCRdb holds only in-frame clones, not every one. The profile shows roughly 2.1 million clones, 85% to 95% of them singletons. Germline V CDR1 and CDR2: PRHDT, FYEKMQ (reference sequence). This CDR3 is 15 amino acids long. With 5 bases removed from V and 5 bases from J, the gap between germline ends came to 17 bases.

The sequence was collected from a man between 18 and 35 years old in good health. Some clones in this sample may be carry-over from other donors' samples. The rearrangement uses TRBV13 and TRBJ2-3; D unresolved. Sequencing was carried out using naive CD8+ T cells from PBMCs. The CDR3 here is CASSARPHLGDTQYF. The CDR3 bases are TGTGCCAGCAGCGCCCGGCCCCACCTGGGAGATACGCAGTATTTT. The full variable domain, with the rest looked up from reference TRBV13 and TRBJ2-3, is AAGVIQSPRHLIKEKRETATLKCYPIPRHDTVYWYQQGPGQDPQFLISFYEKMQSDKGSIPDRFSAQQFSDYHSELNMSSLELGDSALYFCASSARPHLGDTQYFGPGTRLTVL.